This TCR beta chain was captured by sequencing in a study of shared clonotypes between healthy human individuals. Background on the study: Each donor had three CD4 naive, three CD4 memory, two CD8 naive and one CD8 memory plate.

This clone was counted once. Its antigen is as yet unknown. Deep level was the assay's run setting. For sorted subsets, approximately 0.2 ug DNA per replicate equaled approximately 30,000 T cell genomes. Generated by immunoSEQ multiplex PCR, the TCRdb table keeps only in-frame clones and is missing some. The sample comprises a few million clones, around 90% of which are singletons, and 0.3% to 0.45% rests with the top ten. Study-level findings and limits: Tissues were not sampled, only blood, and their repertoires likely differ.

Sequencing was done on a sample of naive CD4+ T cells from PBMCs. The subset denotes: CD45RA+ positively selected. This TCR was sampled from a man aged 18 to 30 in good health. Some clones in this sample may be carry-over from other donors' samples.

The CDR3 DNA follows: TGTGCCACTCGGGACAGGGGGCCCGAAGCGAATCAGCCCCAGCATTTT. It yields the protein CATRDRGPEANQPQHF. The chain employs TRBV19 and TRBJ1-5, with 12 nucleotides matching TRBD1. Per the germline V gene, CDR1 is LNHDA and CDR2 is SQIVND (reference sequence). The CDR3 spans 16 residues. The V and J ends lost 10 bases and 4 bases, in that order; junction bases with no gene match: 11. Together with reference TRBV19 and TRBJ1-5, the CDR3 gives the full variable domain: DGGITQSPKYLFRKEGQNVTLSCEQNLNHDAMYWYRQDPGQGLRLIYYSQIVNDFQKGDIAEGYSVSREKKESFPLTVTSAQKNPTAFYLCATRDRGPEANQPQHFGDGTRLSIL.